Sequencing of this TCR beta chain was carried out in a study of blood T cell repertoires in COVID-19. Study summary: Collection of acute and convalescent COVID-19 samples took place in the United States, Italy and Spain. T cells, B-cell-depleted T cells, or PBMCs supplied cDNA or gDNA.

Assay used: immunoSEQ multiplex PCR; TCRdb lists only in-frame clones, some missing. The table has roughly 250,000 clones, about nine tenths seen once. Cohort placement rested on clinical history that participants reported themselves. Germline values: CDR1 SNHLY, CDR2 FYNNEI. The ends were cut back, 6 bases at V and 5 bases at J, with 16 bases in the middle. The CDR3 spans 14 residues. This chain connects TRBV2 to TRBJ1-1; D is ambiguous. Sequenced sample: PBMCs or T cells enriched from blood (not recorded which). The clonotype was recovered from a woman in her thirties or forties with acute COVID-19. The DNA of the CDR3 is TGTGCCAGCAGACTGACCGCAACGACAACTGAAGCTTTCTTT. It specifies CASRLTATTTEAFF. The full variable domain, rest sourced from reference TRBV2 and TRBJ1-1, is EPEVTQTPSHQVTQMGQEVILRCVPISNHLYFYWYRQILGQKVEFLVSFYNNEISEKSEIFDDQFSVERPDGSNFTLKIRSTKLEDSAMYFCASRLTATTTEAFFGQGTRLTVV.